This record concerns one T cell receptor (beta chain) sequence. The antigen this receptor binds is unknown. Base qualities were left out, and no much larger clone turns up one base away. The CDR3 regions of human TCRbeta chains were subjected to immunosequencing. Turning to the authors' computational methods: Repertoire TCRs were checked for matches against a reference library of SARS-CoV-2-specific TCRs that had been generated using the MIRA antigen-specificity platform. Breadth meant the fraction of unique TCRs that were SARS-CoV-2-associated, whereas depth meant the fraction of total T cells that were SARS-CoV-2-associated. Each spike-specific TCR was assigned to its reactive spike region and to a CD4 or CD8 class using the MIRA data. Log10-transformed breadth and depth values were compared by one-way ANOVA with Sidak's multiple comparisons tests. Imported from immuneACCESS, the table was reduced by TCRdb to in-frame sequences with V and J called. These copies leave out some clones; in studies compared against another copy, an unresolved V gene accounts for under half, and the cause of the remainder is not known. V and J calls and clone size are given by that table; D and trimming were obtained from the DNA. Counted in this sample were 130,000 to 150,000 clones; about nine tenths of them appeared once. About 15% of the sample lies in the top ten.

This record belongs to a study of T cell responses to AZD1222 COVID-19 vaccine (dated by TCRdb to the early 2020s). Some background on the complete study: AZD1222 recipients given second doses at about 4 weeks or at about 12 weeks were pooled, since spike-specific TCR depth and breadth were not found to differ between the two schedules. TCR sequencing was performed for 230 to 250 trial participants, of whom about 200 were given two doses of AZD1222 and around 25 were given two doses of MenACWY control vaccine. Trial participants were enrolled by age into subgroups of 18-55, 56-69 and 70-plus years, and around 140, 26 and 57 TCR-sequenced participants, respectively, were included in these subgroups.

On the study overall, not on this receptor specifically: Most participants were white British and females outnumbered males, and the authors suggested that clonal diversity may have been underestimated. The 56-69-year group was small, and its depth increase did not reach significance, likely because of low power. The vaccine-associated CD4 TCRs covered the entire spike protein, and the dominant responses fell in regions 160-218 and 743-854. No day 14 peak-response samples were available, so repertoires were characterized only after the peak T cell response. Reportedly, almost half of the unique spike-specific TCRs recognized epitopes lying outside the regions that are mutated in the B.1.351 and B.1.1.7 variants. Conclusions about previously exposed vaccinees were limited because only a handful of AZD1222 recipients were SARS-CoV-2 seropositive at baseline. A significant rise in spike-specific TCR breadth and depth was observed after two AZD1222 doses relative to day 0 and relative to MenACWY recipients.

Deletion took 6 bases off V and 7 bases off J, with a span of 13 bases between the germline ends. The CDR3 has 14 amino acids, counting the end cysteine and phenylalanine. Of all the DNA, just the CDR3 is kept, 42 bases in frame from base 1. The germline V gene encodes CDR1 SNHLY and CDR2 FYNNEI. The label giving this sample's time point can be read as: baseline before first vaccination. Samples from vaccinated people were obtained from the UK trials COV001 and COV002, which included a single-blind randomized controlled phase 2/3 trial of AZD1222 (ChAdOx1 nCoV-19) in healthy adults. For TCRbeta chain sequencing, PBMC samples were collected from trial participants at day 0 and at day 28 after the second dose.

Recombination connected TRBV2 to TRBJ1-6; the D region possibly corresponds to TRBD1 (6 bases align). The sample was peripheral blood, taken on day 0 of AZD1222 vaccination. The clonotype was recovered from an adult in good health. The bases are TGTGCCAGCAGCCGGGACACTGGGAATTCACCCCTCCACTTT. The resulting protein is CASSRDTGNSPLHF.